These 23 T cell receptor beta chains share one sample of origin, sequenced in a study of vaccination effects on CD4 cells after COVID-19. No cognate antigen is known for these TCRs. Here immunoSEQ multiplex PCR was the method, and the copy in TCRdb shows in-frame clones only, minus some. The sample carries roughly 63,000 clones, over 70% recorded once. CD4+ T cells specific for antigen were expanded with viral peptide pools by the ViraFEST assay before sequencing. CD4+ T cell isolation took place after approximately 11 days of culture. Neither prior SARS-CoV-2 infection nor positive nucleocapsid antibodies were present in the vaccine recipients. Sample: CD4+ T cells from PBMCs cultured with HCoV-OC43 spike peptides, taken before COVID-19 vaccination. Subset defined: HCoV-OC43 spike overlapping peptide pool stimulation. All receptors derive from a human donor who received a COVID-19 vaccine.

The chain employs TRBV24-1 and TRBJ2-1; perhaps D is TRBD1 or TRBD2 (5 bases each). The CDR3 extends over 14 amino acids. V dropped 1 base and J dropped 10 bases, with 13 bases sitting between them. Per germline, CDR1 KGHDR and CDR2 SFDVKD. This chain's CDR3 is CATSDLTGRGEQFF. For the CDR3, the DNA is TGTGCCACCAGTGATTTAACGGGAAGGGGCGAGCAGTTCTTC.

V gene TRBV11-1 combines with J gene TRBJ2-5; weak D call: TRBD1 (7 bases). The CDR3 has 15 amino acids. V was pared by 5 bases and J by 5 bases, with 18 bases between. Germline values: CDR1 SGHAT, CDR2 FQDESV (reference sequence). CDR3 DNA sequence: TGTGCCAGCAGCCGGAGGGGGCTATATACGGAGACCCAGTACTTC. Protein sequence: CASSRRGLYTETQYF.

The V gene is TRBV5-1, the J gene TRBJ1-2, with TRBD1 identical over 10 bases. This CDR3 is 14 amino acids long. Germline V gives CDR1 SGHRS, CDR2 YFSETQ. The trim removed 0 bases at V and 8 bases at J, leaving 4 bases unmatched. The CDR3 sequence is CASSLAGQGEGYTF. CDR3 coding DNA: TGCGCCAGCAGCTTGGCCGGACAGGGGGAAGGCTACACCTTC.

This clone was seen a few times. This chain connects TRBV11-2 to TRBJ2-1; D remains unclear. Germline V gene sequence: CDR1 SGHAT, CDR2 FQNNGV. The CDR3 is made up of 15 amino acids. The ends were cut back, 5 bases at V and 1 base at J, with 12 bases in the middle. CDR3 sequence: CASSRSGDSYNEQFF. CDR3 sequence (DNA): TGTGCCAGCAGCCGAAGTGGCGATTCCTACAATGAGCAGTTCTTC.

The CDR3 loop reads CASSLAGSGNTIYF. CDR3 nucleotides: TGTGCCAGCAGCTTGGCAGGGTCGGGAAACACCATATATTTT. The V and J genes are TRBV5-4 and TRBJ1-3; perhaps TRBD1 as D (5 bases). The germline V gene encodes CDR1 SGHNT and CDR2 YYREEE (reference sequence). The CDR3 sequence is 14 residues long. Deletions cut 0 bases from V and 4 bases from J, with 8 bases between.

CDR3 nucleotide sequence: TGCGCCAGCAGCTTGGCCGGGCTGAAGCGCACAGATACGCAGTATTTT. Its protein is CASSLAGLKRTDTQYF. The chain is built from TRBV5-1 and TRBJ2-3; D gene uncertain. Germline V gives CDR1 SGHRS, CDR2 YFSETQ. This CDR3 spans 16 amino acids. The V gene lost 0 bases and the J gene lost 1 base, with 12 bases spanning the gap.

V usage is TRBV4-3 and J usage is TRBJ1-2; 10 bases match TRBD1. CDR1 is LGHNA and CDR2 is YSLEER in the germline V gene. The CDR3 covers 16 residues. J gave up 4 bases and V 0 bases, and 5 bases lay outside the gene matches. This chain's CDR3 is CASSQEPGTGVYGYTF. The CDR3 DNA reads as TGCGCCAGCAGCCAAGAACCCGGGACAGGGGTCTATGGCTACACCTTC.

V is TRBV5-1 and J is TRBJ2-2, with a possible D match to TRBD1 (6 bases). V lost 4 bases, J lost 6 bases, and 13 bases lay in between. CDR1 is SGHRS, CDR2 YFSETQ, per germline. The CDR3 has 14 amino acids. The CDR3 nucleotides are TGCGCCAGCAGCACCCGACAGGCCGCCGGGGAGCTGTTTTTT. Translating it yields CASSTRQAAGELFF.

The chain recombines TRBV5-5 with TRBJ1-3; possibly TRBD1 for D (5 bases). This CDR3 has 15 residues. Trimming pared 3 bases from V and 0 bases from J, leaving 10 bases between. Germline-derived CDR1 and CDR2 are SGHKS and YYEKEE (reference sequence). CDR3 DNA: TGTGCCAGCAGCTCCGGGACGGACTCTGGAAACACCATATATTTT. This gives the protein CASSSGTDSGNTIYF.

The chain is built from TRBV20-1 and TRBJ1-2; D remains ambiguous. Germline V gives CDR1 DFQATT, CDR2 SNEGSKA (reference sequence). CDR3 length equals 10 residues. V was shortened by 5 bases and J by 6 bases, with 7 bases between the two germline ends. CDR3 residues: CSAWSNGYTF. Written as DNA, the CDR3 is TGCAGTGCTTGGAGTAATGGCTACACCTTC.

DNA of the CDR3: TGTGCCTGGACAGGATCTGGATCCGGGGAGCTGTTTTTT. Its translation is CAWTGSGSGELFF. The chain employs TRBV30 and TRBJ2-2; D gene unclear. Per the germline V gene, CDR1 is GTSNPN and CDR2 is SVGIG (reference sequence). This CDR3 has 13 residues. Between the trimmed V and J ends, which lost 4 bases and 6 bases, there was a span of 12 bases.

The chain recombines TRBV6-4 with TRBJ2-5; no clear D gene. The CDR3 runs 11 residues. The germline gives CDR1 MRHNA, CDR2 SNTAGT. V was trimmed by 8 bases and J by 3 bases, leaving 7 bases between them. CDR3 DNA: TGTGCCAGCCAGGTTGAAGAGACCCAGTACTTC. Its protein product is CASQVEETQYF.

The rearrangement joins TRBV5-1 to TRBJ1-1; D unresolved. Germline CDR1 and CDR2: SGHRS and YFSETQ. With 5 bases removed from V and 0 bases from J, the gap between germline ends came to 8 bases. The CDR3 sequence is 13 residues long. This chain's CDR3 is CASRGQLNTEAFF. DNA for the CDR3: TGCGCCAGCAGAGGGCAGCTGAACACTGAAGCTTTCTTT.

The J gene is TRBJ2-2, the V gene TRBV24-1; D possibly matches TRBD1 or TRBD2 (6 bases each). The CDR3 loop spans 16 amino acids. CDR1 and CDR2 (germline): KGHDR, SFDVKD. The V end lost 9 bases, the J end lost 5 bases, and 21 bases lay between the germline ends. The DNA for the CDR3 is TGTGCCACCCGGAGGGGGGCCTCCCCGAGTACCGGGGAGCTGTTTTTT. Translation gives CATRRGASPSTGELFF.

Notes on this clone: At one boundary the junction diverges from the germline segment, which might be a read error. The J gene is TRBJ1-3, the V gene TRBV19, with D tentatively TRBD1 (6 bases). The CDR3 contains 12 residues. Germline CDR1 LNHDA, CDR2 SQIVND (reference sequence). The chain's CDR3 is CASWTAGSTIYF. The CDR3 nucleotides are TGTGCCAGCTGGACAGCTGGAAGCACCATATATTTT.

The V call is TRBV6-2 or TRBV6-3, the J call TRBJ1-2; D gene unclear. V lost 6 bases and J 4 bases, leaving 15 bases between the germline ends. CDR3 size: 14 residues. Germline assignment: CDR1 MNHEY and CDR2 SVGEGT. The CDR3 here is CASSLPGFGYGYTF. The CDR3 DNA is TGTGCCAGCAGCCTCCCGGGTTTCGGCTATGGCTACACCTTC.

This chain joins TRBV6-2 or TRBV6-3 and TRBJ2-7; D tentatively fits TRBD1 or TRBD2 (5 bases each). CDR3 length: 16 residues. Trimming took off 4 bases at V and 4 bases at J, with 20 bases between the two ends. The germline V gene has CDR1 MNHEY and CDR2 SVGEGT. The CDR3 is CASSSPNTGGFYEQYV. The CDR3 bases are TGTGCCAGCAGTTCCCCGAATACTGGGGGATTTTACGAGCAGTACGTC.

This sequence joins TRBV3-1 (or the pseudogene TRBV3-2) and TRBJ2-2; D remains unclear. V lost 1 base and J lost 5, with 14 bases in between. Per the germline V gene, CDR1 is LGHDT and CDR2 is YNNKEL (reference sequence). The CDR3 is made up of 16 amino acids. CDR3 region: CASSQGLGSGTGELFF. In nucleotides, the CDR3 is TGTGCCAGCAGCCAAGGCCTTGGCTCTGGGACCGGGGAGCTGTTTTTT.

This clone was seen a single time. The chain couples TRBV5-6 to TRBJ2-5; 9 bases fit TRBD1. CDR3 length equals 15 residues. Germline CDR1 and CDR2: SGHDT and YYEEEE. The V segment lost 5 bases and the J segment 3 bases; nucleotides outside the gene matches: 8. This CDR3 reads CASSFGQGIKETQYF. The CDR3 region has the DNA TGTGCCAGCAGTTTTGGACAGGGGATTAAAGAGACCCAGTACTTC.

CDR3 in amino acids: CASSPQGGGSYEQYV. For the CDR3, the DNA is TGTGCCAGCAGCCCCCAAGGTGGGGGTAGTTACGAGCAGTACGTC. The chain combines TRBV3-1 (or the pseudogene TRBV3-2) with TRBJ2-7; perhaps D is TRBD1 or TRBD2 (5 bases each). The CDR3 sequence is 15 residues long. Looked up from germline, CDR1 is LGHDT and CDR2 is YNNKEL (reference sequence). V was cut by 4 bases and J by 4 bases, with 17 bases left in between.

The chain links TRBV9 to TRBJ2-2, with D possibly being TRBD1 (6 bases). V lost 3 bases and J lost 4, with 7 bases in between. The CDR3 runs to 13 residues. In germline, CDR1 is SGDLS, CDR2 YYNGEE. The DNA of the CDR3 is TGTGCCAGCAGCGCACAGGGCACCGGGGAGCTGTTTTTT. It codes for CASSAQGTGELFF.

In its sample, this clone was seen a few times. V usage is TRBV4-1 and J usage is TRBJ1-3; 7 positions agree with TRBD1. The CDR3 spans 21 residues. The V segment lost 1 base and the J segment 0 bases; nucleotides outside the gene matches: 18. Germline V CDR1 and CDR2: MGHRA, YSYEKL. The CDR3 region is CASSQGFTGQPTISSGNTIYF. CDR3 coding DNA: TGCGCCAGCAGCCAAGGGTTTACGGGACAGCCGACAATTAGCTCTGGAAACACCATATATTTT.

The rearrangement uses TRBV2 and TRBJ1-1; D is unclear. The CDR3 is 14 amino acids. Trimming cost V 6 bases and J 2 bases, with 13 bases left between them. Germline V CDR1 and CDR2: SNHLY, FYNNEI. The CDR3 bases are TGTGCCAGCAGCCCGGACGCGGGAAACACTGAAGCTTTCTTT. Its protein is CASSPDAGNTEAFF.